The source of this T cell receptor (beta chain) is a study of immune heterogeneity within non-small cell lung tumors. Germline V gene lookup returns CDR1 SGHNT and CDR2 YYREEE (reference sequence). The V and J ends lost 1 base and 5 bases respectively, with 12 bases between them. The length of the CDR3 is 14 residues. TCR beta CDR3 was amplified by multiplex PCR using 32 V and 13 J primers. Via MiXCR, TCRdb re-called the multiplex PCR reads, giving one row per CDR3 protein. The table includes around 6,000 distinct CDR3 sequences, 20% to 25% detected once. Genomic DNA from bulk tumor acted as the template, and about 600 ng was loaded per sample. While surgery was under way, several biopsies spaced far apart were taken per primary tumor. Undergoing curative surgery were patients whose non-small cell lung cancer was untreated and newly diagnosed.

Source material: lung tumor tissue. The chain joins TRBV5-4 to TRBJ2-5; D gene unclear. The clonotype was recovered from a man in his 70s with non-small cell lung cancer. CDR3 protein: CASSLMGKEETQYF. CDR3 in DNA: TGTGCCAGCAGCTTGATGGGGAAGGAGGAGACCCAGTACTTC.